One sample yielded the 9 T cell receptor beta chains listed below, sequenced in a study of regulatory T cells in long-lasting Graves disease. According to the study, TCR beta libraries were built with iRepertoire HTBI primers and CDR3-region Arm-PCR. MiXCR, run by TCRdb on the multiplex PCR reads, gives a single entry per CDR3 protein. The repertoire consists of hundreds of thousands of distinct CDR3 sequences, with 20% occurring once and the leading ten covering 29%. Time point in this sample: persistent/refractory GD, antithyroid drugs over 5 years with positive TRAb. Extracted PBMC RNA gave rise to the TCR library. The sequences come from peripheral blood mononuclear cells (PBMCs), collected when the disease was refractory, from a patient treated with antithyroid drugs. The receptors derive from a female donor with Graves disease.

In its sample, this clonotype was seen many times. The gene calls are TRBV7-3 and TRBJ2-2; TRBD1 is a possible D gene (5 bases). This CDR3 contains 15 residues. CDR1 is SGHTA, CDR2 FQGTGA, per germline. The germline V and J ends were trimmed by 2 bases and 3 bases, with 10 bases remaining between them. The CDR3 DNA is TGTGCCAGCAGCTTATCGCAGGGATACACCGGGGAGCTGTTTTTT. Its protein is CASSLSQGYTGELFF. The variable domain in full, with the rest retrieved from reference TRBV7-3 and TRBJ2-2, is GAGVSQTPSNKVTEKGKYVELRCDPISGHTALYWYRQSLGQGPEFLIYFQGTGAADDSGLPNDRFFAVRPEGSVSTLKIQRTERGDSAVYLCASSLSQGYTGELFFGEGSRLTVL.

Ten or more counts support this clonotype. The J gene is TRBJ1-5, the V gene TRBV28; no definite D call. V was trimmed by 2 bases and J by 2 bases, leaving 7 bases between them. The CDR3 is 14 amino acids. Germline assignment: CDR1 MDHEN and CDR2 SYDVKM. In DNA, the CDR3 is TGTGCCAGCAGTTTAAGGCGAGGCAATCAGCCCCAGCATTTT. Its translation is CASSLRRGNQPQHF.

This clonotype was picked up many times. V usage is TRBV28 and J usage is TRBJ1-4; 9 bases agree with TRBD1. This CDR3 has 16 residues. The J segment lost 4 bases and the V segment lost 2 bases, leaving 5 bases of the junction unmatched. In germline, CDR1 is MDHEN, CDR2 SYDVKM. The CDR3 is CASSLGGTGRNEKLFF. As DNA, the CDR3 is TGTGCCAGCAGTTTAGGGGGGACAGGGCGTAATGAAAAACTGTTTTTT.

Comments on this clonotype: The junction shows a germline mismatch at one end, possibly a read error. The genes are TRBV7-2 and TRBJ2-7, with 7 bases fitting TRBD2. The CDR3 runs 15 residues. CDR1 is SGHTA, CDR2 FQGNSA, per germline. In DNA, the CDR3 is TGCGCCAGCAGCCAAGAGGCGGGAGCAGGCTACGAGCAGTACTTC. Translated: CASSQEAGAGYEQYF.

This clonotype was found a few times. The chain is built from TRBV15 and TRBJ2-2; D is undetermined. Germline V gene lookup returns CDR1 LNHNV and CDR2 YYDKDF (reference sequence). V gave up 0 bases and J gave up 7 bases, with 9 bases separating them. CDR3 length equals 14 residues. DNA of the CDR3: TGTGCCACCAGCAGAGATCTACGGAACGGGGAGCTGTTTTTT. It yields the protein CATSRDLRNGELFF.

Remarks on this clonotype: This clone may be a read error of a much larger clone one base away. The chain employs TRBV7-9 and TRBJ2-6; unclear D gene. Germline V gene data show CDR1 as SEHNR and CDR2 as FQNEAQ (reference sequence). This CDR3 comprises 13 residues. V lost 5 bases, J lost 2 bases, and 4 bases lay in between. This chain's CDR3 is CASSVPGANVLTF. In nucleotides, the CDR3 is TGTGCCAGCAGCGTCCCTGGGGCCAACGTCCTGACTTTC.

The chain links TRBV4-1 to TRBJ1-4; D remains ambiguous. Germline V lookup: CDR1 MGHRA, CDR2 YSYEKL. The CDR3 contains 15 residues. V lost 5 bases, J lost 0 bases, and 10 bases lay in between. The CDR3 region has the DNA TGCGCCAGCAGCTATACACGAGCAACTAATGAAAAACTGTTTTTT. Amino acids: CASSYTRATNEKLFF.

In its sample, this clonotype was seen a few times. Compared with germline, one end of the junction differs, possibly owing to a read error. The chain carries TRBV12-3 or TRBV12-4 and TRBJ2-7, with D unresolved. The CDR3 sequence is 12 residues long. CDR3 sequence: CARSFSSDPSYF. The CDR3 coding sequence is TGTGCCCGCAGTTTCTCGTCGGACCCTTCCTACTTC.

Only a few counts were recorded for this clonotype. The rearrangement links TRBV18 to TRBJ2-6; a possible D gene is TRBD1 (5 bases). This CDR3 spans 14 amino acids. Germline CDR1 and CDR2: KGHSH and LQKENI. Deletions cut 3 bases from V and 6 bases from J, with 9 bases between. CDR3 in DNA: TGTGCCAGCTCACCGGGGCCCGAGGCCAACGTCCTGACTTTC. Its protein product is CASSPGPEANVLTF.